This note documents a single T cell receptor beta chain sequence. This specimen belongs to a study of blood T cell repertoires in COVID-19. Study context: Donors in the United States, Italy and Spain gave samples during acute or convalescent COVID-19. T cells, B-cell-depleted T cells, or PBMCs supplied cDNA or gDNA.

CDR3 length: 18 amino acids. The V end lost 0 bases, the J end lost 4 bases, and 23 bases lay between the germline ends. Germline loops: CDR1 SGDLS, CDR2 YYNGEE. Methods used by the authors: It was from reference gene primer amplification that nucleated cell counts were estimated. Repertoires were generated with immunoSEQ multiplex PCR, while TCRdb's copy carries only in-frame clones and drops some. The V and J calls and the clone size are those of that table, but D and trimming were determined from the DNA. In the table there are more than 200,000 clones, approximately 88% of which are singletons. V usage is TRBV9 and J usage is TRBJ2-7; TRBD1 might be the D (6 bases). The TCR originated in a human donor in a cohort sampled during active COVID-19. The specimen sequenced was peripheral blood. CDR3 bases: TGTGCCAGCAGCGTAGGTGAACAGGGTAAATTCTTGGGATACGAGCAGTACTTC. It translates to CASSVGEQGKFLGYEQYF. Using reference TRBV9 and TRBJ2-7 for the parts outside the CDR3, the full variable domain is DSGVTQTPKHLITATGQRVTLRCSPRSGDLSVYWYQQSLDQGLQFLIQYYNGEERAKGNILERFSAQQFPDLHSELNLSSLELGDSALYFCASSVGEQGKFLGYEQYFGPGTRLTVT.